The next 28 T cell receptor beta chains were all read from a single sample in a study of shared clonotypes between healthy human individuals. It was CD45RO-negative cells, positively selected for CCR7, that made up naive CD8 cells, with terminally differentiated effector memory CD45RA+ cells excluded. The method was immunoSEQ multiplex PCR; TCRdb's version includes in-frame clones alone and lacks a portion of them. The sample shows about 2.1 million clones, about 93% of them seen only once. The sample was naive CD8+ T cells from PBMCs. The receptors here all came from a man aged 18 to 29 in good health. Some clones in this sample may be carry-over from other donors' samples.

The gene calls are TRBV19 and TRBJ1-1; a possible D gene is TRBD1 (5 bases). With 4 bases removed from V and 1 base from J, the gap between germline ends came to 19 bases. Germline-derived CDR1 and CDR2 are LNHDA and SQIVND (reference sequence). The CDR3 has 17 residues. CDR3 bases: TGTGCCAGTAGTACTAGGGGACGGTCCTCCCGGAACACTGAAGCTTTCTTT. Residues: CASSTRGRSSRNTEAFF.

Details on this clone: Other DNA sequences of this sample code for an identical CDR3. The chain recombines TRBV10-3 with TRBJ1-1, with TRBD1 identical over 8 bases. Looked up from germline, CDR1 is ENHRY and CDR2 is SYGVKD. The CDR3 runs 11 residues. V trimming: 9 bases; J trimming: 5 bases; junction bases outside the gene matches: 2. CDR3 DNA sequence: TGTGCCATTGGACAGGGAACTGAAGCTTTCTTT. Translating it yields CAIGQGTEAFF.

V usage is TRBV7-2 and J usage is TRBJ2-1; D possibly uses TRBD1 or TRBD2 (5 bases each). Looked up from germline, CDR1 is SGHTA and CDR2 is FQGNSA. There are 16 residues in the CDR3. Trimming removed 3 bases from V and 2 bases from J, with 14 bases in between. The CDR3 is CASSFGTGTPYNEQFF. CDR3 bases: TGTGCCAGCAGCTTCGGGACCGGGACGCCCTACAATGAGCAGTTCTTC.

This chain links TRBV29-1 with TRBJ2-3; a weak D match, TRBD1 (5 bases). The V end lost 7 bases, the J end lost 6 bases, and 14 bases lay between the germline ends. CDR1 is SQVTM and CDR2 is ANQGSEA in the germline V gene. The CDR3 runs to 12 residues. CDR3 amino acids: CSAHPGPDTQYF. The CDR3 DNA reads TGCAGCGCCCACCCAGGGCCCGATACGCAGTATTTT.

CDR3 sequence reads: CASSLFPGADTQYF. CDR3 nucleotides: TGTGCCAGCAGCTTGTTCCCAGGGGCAGATACGCAGTATTTT. The J gene is TRBJ2-3, the V gene TRBV5-6; tentative D call: TRBD1 (6 bases). Germline loops: CDR1 SGHDT, CDR2 YYEEEE. The CDR3 loop spans 14 amino acids. The V and J ends lost 1 base and 4 bases respectively, with 10 bases between them.

The rearrangement joins TRBV28 to TRBJ2-3, with 12 bases lining up with TRBD1. V shed 5 bases, J shed 6 bases, and the junction held 3 bases outside the gene matches. Germline V lookup: CDR1 MDHEN, CDR2 SYDVKM. CDR3 length: 14 amino acids. CDR3 in DNA: TGTGCCAGCAGTAGGGACAGGGGGCGTGATACGCAGTATTTT. Translation gives CASSRDRGRDTQYF.

V usage is TRBV7-9 and J usage is TRBJ1-2; 10 nucleotides agree with TRBD1. V was clipped by 6 bases and J by 8 bases; unmatched bases: 12. Looked up from germline, CDR1 is SEHNR and CDR2 is FQNEAQ (reference sequence). This CDR3 has 15 residues. The CDR3 bases are TGTGCCAGCAGTAAACGGACAGGGGGAGTAGAGGGCTACACCTTC. It specifies CASSKRTGGVEGYTF.

This clone came up once. The chain recombines TRBV7-9 with TRBJ1-2; D is possibly TRBD1 (6 bases). Germline V gene sequence: CDR1 SEHNR, CDR2 FQNEAQ (reference sequence). Trimming cost V 11 bases and J 8 bases, with 15 bases left between them. This CDR3 has 11 amino acids. CDR3: CAGEQGDGYTF. CDR3 DNA sequence: TGTGCCGGGGAACAGGGTGACGGCTACACCTTC.

This chain links TRBV19 with TRBJ2-7, with a tentative D call TRBD2 (6 bases). The germline V gene has CDR1 LNHDA and CDR2 SQIVND (reference sequence). V was pared by 6 bases and J by 0 bases, with 12 bases between. This CDR3 region has 14 residues. The CDR3 loop reads CASSNLADSYEQYF. The CDR3 DNA reads as TGTGCCAGTAGCAATTTAGCGGACTCCTACGAGCAGTACTTC.

As to this clone: The same CDR3 also results from other DNA sequences found in this sample. This chain uses TRBV4-1 with TRBJ1-1, with D tentatively TRBD1 (5 bases). The ends were cut back, 0 bases at V and 4 bases at J, with 12 bases in the middle. This CDR3 comprises 15 residues. Looked up from germline, CDR1 is MGHRA and CDR2 is YSYEKL. The CDR3 coding sequence is TGCGCCAGCAGCCAAGAGCAGGGACGCGGCACTGAAGCTTTCTTT. This sequence encodes CASSQEQGRGTEAFF.

This chain connects TRBV19 to TRBJ2-1; 7 bases line up with TRBD2. Trimming removed 4 bases from V and 10 bases from J; junction bases left unmatched: 19. The CDR3 runs 17 residues. Germline values: CDR1 LNHDA, CDR2 SQIVND (reference sequence). CDR3 residues: CASSTGLVGYVFSEQFF. CDR3 in DNA: TGTGCCAGTAGTACTGGACTAGTTGGTTATGTATTCTCCGAGCAGTTCTTC.

The rearrangement uses TRBV11-3 and TRBJ2-1, with TRBD2 matching 14 bases. The V gene's germline CDR1 is SGHNT and CDR2 YENEEA. V lost 4 bases to trimming and J lost 8 bases; unmatched junction nucleotides: 10. This CDR3 region has 17 residues. CDR3 in DNA: TGTGCCAGCAGCTCCGGACTAGCGGGAGGAGGTTTGGATGAGCAGTTCTTC. It is translated as CASSSGLAGGGLDEQFF. The entire variable domain, with the rest obtained from reference TRBV11-3 and TRBJ2-1, is as follows: EAGVVQSPRYKIIEKKQPVAFWCNPISGHNTLYWYLQNLGQGPELLIRYENEEAVDDSQLPKDRFSAERLKGVDSTLKIQPAELGDSAVYLCASSSGLAGGGLDEQFFGPGTRLTVL.

The rearrangement uses TRBV7-9 and TRBJ2-1; TRBD2 matches at 9 bases. The CDR3 has 17 residues. Trimming removed 4 bases from V and 4 bases from J; junction bases left unmatched: 11. CDR1 SEHNR and CDR2 FQNEAQ come from the germline V gene (reference sequence). As DNA, the CDR3 is TGTGCCAGCAGCTCCCCCCGACTAGCGGAGAAGTACAATGAGCAGTTCTTC. Its protein product is CASSSPRLAEKYNEQFF.

The V and J genes are TRBV14 and TRBJ2-7; D perhaps matches TRBD1 (5 bases). The CDR3 runs 14 residues. Germline assignment: CDR1 SGHDN and CDR2 FVKESK. V was clipped by 5 bases and J by 4 bases, with 15 bases between them. CDR3 sequence: CASSDLWGPYEQYF. The CDR3 DNA is TGTGCCAGCAGCGACCTGTGGGGCCCATACGAGCAGTACTTC.

Comments on this clone: Other DNA sequences in the same sample also yield this CDR3. The chain recombines TRBV7-9 with TRBJ2-7, with a tentative D call TRBD2 (6 bases). The CDR3 has 13 residues. CDR1 and CDR2 (germline): SEHNR, FQNEAQ (reference sequence). Trimming removed 3 bases from V and 7 bases from J, with 13 bases in between. CDR3 in DNA: TGTGCCAGCAGCTTGGGAGGACTGGGGGAGCAGTACTTC. Translated, it gives CASSLGGLGEQYF.

This chain joins TRBV4-3 and TRBJ2-1; 12 bases map to TRBD2. The J segment lost 2 bases and the V segment lost 5 bases, leaving 13 bases of the junction unmatched. Germline V gene lookup returns CDR1 LGHNA and CDR2 YSLEER. CDR3 length: 19 residues. The CDR3 loop reads CASSYRLAGEPHTYNEQFF. CDR3 in DNA: TGCGCCAGCAGCTACCGACTAGCGGGAGAGCCACACACCTACAATGAGCAGTTCTTC.

V and J are TRBV10-3 and TRBJ2-7, with D perhaps TRBD1 (6 bases). This CDR3 is built from 17 residues. V lost 3 bases, J lost 2 bases, and 20 bases lay in between. Germline lookup yields CDR1 ENHRY and CDR2 SYGVKD. CDR3 in DNA: TGTGCCATCAGTGACAAACAGGGTCAGGTTATTGCCTACGAGCAGTACTTC. It specifies CAISDKQGQVIAYEQYF.

The V and J genes are TRBV9 and TRBJ1-4; the D is unclear. The V gene lost 3 bases and the J gene lost 5 bases, with 11 bases spanning the gap. Germline CDR1 is SGDLS and CDR2 is YYNGEE. The CDR3 is 14 residues long. The CDR3 DNA sequence: TGTGCCAGCAGCGGTGCCCGGGTCAATGAAAAACTGTTTTTT. Encoded protein: CASSGARVNEKLFF. Drawing the rest from reference TRBV9 and TRBJ1-4, the complete variable domain is DSGVTQTPKHLITATGQRVTLRCSPRSGDLSVYWYQQSLDQGLQFLIQYYNGEERAKGNILERFSAQQFPDLHSELNLSSLELGDSALYFCASSGARVNEKLFFGSGTQLSVL.

This clone was observed once. This chain connects TRBV5-6 to TRBJ2-1; 10 nucleotides line up with TRBD1. The CDR3 covers 16 residues. Germline V CDR1 and CDR2: SGHDT, YYEEEE. The V gene end was trimmed by 4 bases and the J gene end by 3 bases; junction bases not matched to a gene: 7. Here the CDR3 reads CASSPPGQGFYNEQFF. As DNA, the CDR3 is TGTGCCAGCAGCCCCCCGGGACAGGGGTTCTACAATGAGCAGTTCTTC.

The V and J genes are TRBV2 and TRBJ1-2, with a tentative D call TRBD1 (5 bases). Germline lookup yields CDR1 SNHLY and CDR2 FYNNEI. The CDR3 runs 16 residues. Trimming took off 7 bases at V and 0 bases at J, with 18 bases between the two ends. CDR3 DNA sequence: TGTGCCAGCACCCCCTTCGGAATGGGGCCTAACTATGGCTACACCTTC. It specifies CASTPFGMGPNYGYTF.

This clone was seen more than once but under ten times. Other DNA sequences within the sample encode an identical CDR3. This sequence joins TRBV19 and TRBJ1-1; D gene uncertain. V lost 1 base and J 6 bases, leaving 3 bases between the germline ends. Germline CDR1 and CDR2: LNHDA and SQIVND (reference sequence). The length of the CDR3 is 11 residues. The CDR3 loop reads CASSIGAEAFF. The CDR3 coding sequence is TGTGCCAGTAGTATAGGCGCTGAAGCTTTCTTT.

V usage is TRBV5-6 and J usage is TRBJ1-5; the D is unclear. The CDR3 is 14 residues long. V dropped 4 bases and J dropped 5 bases, with 13 bases sitting between them. CDR1 and CDR2 from the germline V gene are SGHDT and YYEEEE. CDR3 residues: CASSAAGGYQPQHF. As DNA, the CDR3 is TGTGCCAGCAGCGCTGCGGGTGGGTATCAGCCCCAGCATTTT.

As DNA, the CDR3 is TGTGCCAGCAGCTTATGGGCTAGCGGCACCATTAGCTCCTACAATGAGCAGTTCTTC. Translation gives CASSLWASGTISSYNEQFF. The V gene is TRBV7-3, the J gene TRBJ2-1; TRBD2 matches at 7 bases. The CDR3 runs 19 residues. Per germline, CDR1 SGHTA and CDR2 FQGTGA. V trimming: 2 bases; J trimming: 0 bases; junction bases outside the gene matches: 13.

The chain has TRBV4-2 and TRBJ2-7; a possible D gene is TRBD1 (5 bases). CDR1 is LGHNA, CDR2 YNFKEQ, per germline. The V gene lost 10 bases and the J gene lost 0 bases, with 16 bases spanning the gap. The CDR3 totals 14 residues. The CDR3 here is CATRQNSYSYEQYF. The CDR3 DNA reads TGTGCCACCCGACAGAACAGTTACTCCTACGAGCAGTACTTC.

The gene calls are TRBV2 and TRBJ2-1; 9 bases match TRBD1. CDR3 length: 16 residues. V trimming: 6 bases; J trimming: 6 bases; junction bases outside the gene matches: 12. The germline CDR1 and CDR2 sequences are SNHLY and FYNNEI. In DNA form, the CDR3 reads TGTGCCAGCAGGCTCACCCGGACAGGGGTTCCCAATGAGCAGTTCTTC. Its protein is CASRLTRTGVPNEQFF.

This clone turned up a few times. The chain links TRBV7-9 to TRBJ1-5; D is ambiguous. The CDR3 has 12 residues. Germline CDR1 SEHNR, CDR2 FQNEAQ (reference sequence). Trimming shortened V by 4 bases and J by 5 bases, and 6 bases separated the two germline ends. Written as DNA, the CDR3 is TGTGCCAGCAGCTCTCCGGATCAGCCCCAGCATTTT. It encodes CASSSPDQPQHF. The variable domain in full, with the rest retrieved from reference TRBV7-9 and TRBJ1-5, is DTGVSQNPRHKITKRGQNVTFRCDPISEHNRLYWYRQTLGQGPEFLTYFQNEAQLEKSRLLSDRFSAERPKGSFSTLEIQRTEQGDSAMYLCASSSPDQPQHFGDGTRLSIL.

J is TRBJ2-7 and V is TRBV4-1; 7 bases are a match to TRBD1. This CDR3 is 15 amino acids long. J lost 5 bases, V lost 5 bases, and 12 bases had no gene match. Germline CDR1 and CDR2: MGHRA and YSYEKL. CDR3 residues: CASSTIQGGKDEQYF. The CDR3 DNA is TGCGCCAGCAGCACTATACAAGGGGGCAAGGACGAGCAGTACTTC.

V gene TRBV4-3 combines with J gene TRBJ1-2, with 7 bases identical to TRBD1. The germline gives CDR1 LGHNA, CDR2 YSLEER. Trimming removed 4 bases from V and 8 bases from J; junction bases left unmatched: 13. The CDR3 runs to 15 residues. The CDR3 is CASSLGTAGASGYTF. DNA of the CDR3: TGCGCCAGCAGCCTTGGGACAGCCGGAGCGAGCGGCTACACCTTC.